The 6 T cell receptor beta chains below were found in one sample sequenced in a study of identical twins. In TCRdb, the 5' RACE reads were re-called with MiXCR into one record per CDR3 protein. Of around 100,000 distinct CDR3 sequences listed, under 7% are singletons. Sequenced sample: memory T cells sorted from blood. The receptors shown here come from a woman in her fifties or sixties in good health.

There are a few counts of this clonotype. The V call is TRBV15, the J call TRBJ1-5, with TRBD1 identical over 7 bases. Germline values: CDR1 LNHNV, CDR2 YYDKDF (reference sequence). Trimming at V came to 8 bases and at J to 4 bases, leaving 14 bases not matched to a gene. This CDR3 has 16 residues. CDR3 sequence reads: CATEQGKGTQNQPQHF. The CDR3 bases are TGTGCCACCGAACAGGGGAAGGGTACACAGAATCAGCCCCAGCATTTT.

This clonotype was counted at least ten times. This chain connects TRBV12-3 or TRBV12-4 to TRBJ2-3; D is unclear. CDR3 size: 13 residues. Trimming left V 4 bases short and J 4 bases short, with 9 bases between. CDR3: CASSSMVPDTQYF. The CDR3, as DNA: TGTGCCAGCAGTTCCATGGTCCCAGATACGCAGTATTTT.

This clonotype was counted at least ten times. The chain uses TRBV29-1 and TRBJ2-5; 8 bases match TRBD2. V shed 7 bases, J shed 4 bases, and the junction held 17 bases outside the gene matches. This CDR3 has 16 amino acids. The germline V gene has CDR1 SQVTM and CDR2 ANQGSEA. The CDR3 coding sequence is TGCAGCGCCTCTCCCTCTAGCGGGTTACCGGGAGAGACCCAGTACTTC. Amino acids: CSASPSSGLPGETQYF.

This clonotype was detected ten times or more. The chain uses TRBV10-2 and TRBJ1-3; TRBD1 aligns across 8 bases. Losses at the gene ends were 6 bases for V and 3 bases for J; bases not matched to a gene: 4. The CDR3 has 14 amino acids. Germline-derived CDR1 and CDR2 are WSHSY and SAAADI. The CDR3 reads CASSRGLDGNTIYF. In nucleotides, the CDR3 is TGCGCCAGCAGCAGGGGGCTGGATGGAAACACCATATATTTT.

The table lists this clonotype with many counts. The chain uses TRBV20-1 and TRBJ2-5, with D perhaps matching TRBD1 (5 bases). This CDR3 comprises 15 residues. The germline gives CDR1 DFQATT, CDR2 SNEGSKA (reference sequence). The germline V and J ends were trimmed by 4 bases and 0 bases, with 15 bases remaining between them. The CDR3 DNA is TGCAGTGCTACCTCTTGGGGCGAAAACCAAGAGACCCAGTACTTC. This encodes CSATSWGENQETQYF.

This clonotype was seen many times. This chain joins TRBV7-9 and TRBJ2-5; TRBD1 matches at 8 bases. This CDR3 is built from 14 residues. J was trimmed by 2 bases and V by 5 bases; bases with no gene match: 4. CDR1 and CDR2 from the germline V gene are SEHNR and FQNEAQ (reference sequence). CDR3 nucleotides: TGTGCCAGCAGCAGCTACAGGGGGCAAGAGACCCAGTACTTC. Protein sequence: CASSSYRGQETQYF.